Following are 6 T cell receptor beta chains from one sample sequenced in a study of shared clonotypes between healthy human individuals. Sequencing used immunoSEQ multiplex PCR; TCRdb keeps in-frame clones, though not all of them. In the table there are about 490,000 clones, 76% of which are singletons. The sample taken for sequencing was PBMCs. All receptors derive from a woman aged 40 to 50 in good health. Some clones in this sample may be carry-over from other donors' samples.

This rearrangement joins TRBV7-9 to TRBJ1-4; D remains unclear. Germline CDR1 reads SEHNR; CDR2 reads FQNEAQ (reference sequence). This CDR3 has 14 residues. The V end was cut by 1 base, the J end by 7 bases, with 10 bases between. DNA for the CDR3: TGTGCCAGCAGCTTAGGCTCCACCACTGAAAAACTGTTTTTT. Its protein product is CASSLGSTTEKLFF.

V and J are TRBV28 and TRBJ1-1; D might be TRBD1 (6 bases). This CDR3 has 16 residues. Germline V CDR1 and CDR2: MDHEN, SYDVKM. V was cut by 7 bases and J by 4 bases, with 22 bases left in between. The CDR3 loop is CASTLGTTGMSTEAFF. In DNA form, the CDR3 reads TGTGCCAGCACCCTAGGGACTACAGGGATGAGCACTGAAGCTTTCTTT.

V and J are TRBV7-8 and TRBJ2-2; D gene ambiguous. CDR1 and CDR2 from the germline V gene are SGHVS and FQNEAQ. The V and J ends lost 8 bases and 0 bases respectively, with 13 bases between them. The CDR3 loop spans 15 amino acids. The CDR3 loop is CASVPRASNTGELFF. CDR3 bases: TGTGCCAGCGTCCCTCGCGCTTCGAACACCGGGGAGCTGTTTTTT.

This rearrangement joins TRBV29-1 to TRBJ1-2; no firm D call. The CDR3 length is 14 residues. The germline V and J ends were trimmed by 3 bases and 0 bases, with 11 bases remaining between them. Per germline, CDR1 SQVTM and CDR2 ANQGSEA. CDR3 protein: CSVEGSVTNYGYTF. Here the CDR3 DNA reads TGCAGCGTTGAGGGATCAGTAACTAACTATGGCTACACCTTC.

CDR3 DNA: TGTGCCAGCAGCTTAGGACTGCTCAATCAGCCCCAGCATTTT. Its translation: CASSLGLLNQPQHF. The chain has TRBV7-2 and TRBJ1-5; D ambiguous. Germline V gives CDR1 SGHTA, CDR2 FQGNSA. CDR3 length equals 14 residues. Trimming shortened V by 1 base and J by 3 bases, and 7 bases separated the two germline ends.

The rearrangement uses TRBV7-2 and TRBJ1-1; D unclear. This CDR3 comprises 15 residues. V was trimmed by 2 bases and J by 1 base, leaving 11 bases between them. CDR1 and CDR2 (germline): SGHTA, FQGNSA. Here the CDR3 DNA reads TGTGCCAGCAGCTTAAACCCAGGAGAGAACACTGAAGCTTTCTTT. It yields the protein CASSLNPGENTEAFF.